The entry that follows covers one T cell receptor (beta chain) sequence. This entry belongs to a study of blood T cell repertoires in COVID-19. About the research overall: Donors in the United States, Italy and Spain gave samples during acute or convalescent COVID-19. Sample material is recorded as cDNA or gDNA derived from T cells, B-cell-depleted T cells, or PBMCs.

Authors' analysis steps: By means of reference gene primer amplification, nucleated cell counts were estimated. Here immunoSEQ multiplex PCR was the method, and the copy in TCRdb shows in-frame clones only, minus some. V and J calls and clone size are those listed in that table; D and trimming were worked out from the DNA. The sample includes 240,000 or so clones, 88% of them seen just once. The germline CDR1 and CDR2 sequences are MGHDK and SYGVNS. The CDR3 totals 16 residues. Unmatched junction bases numbered 4, after V lost 2 bases and J lost 4 bases. Sequencing was performed on peripheral blood. The rearrangement links TRBV25-1 to TRBJ2-1; 11 positions agree with TRBD2. The clonotype comes from a woman between 25 and 40 years old with acute or convalescent COVID-19. This chain's CDR3 is CASSEIAGGPYNEQFF. CDR3 nucleotides: TGTGCCAGCAGTGAAATAGCGGGAGGGCCATACAATGAGCAGTTCTTC.